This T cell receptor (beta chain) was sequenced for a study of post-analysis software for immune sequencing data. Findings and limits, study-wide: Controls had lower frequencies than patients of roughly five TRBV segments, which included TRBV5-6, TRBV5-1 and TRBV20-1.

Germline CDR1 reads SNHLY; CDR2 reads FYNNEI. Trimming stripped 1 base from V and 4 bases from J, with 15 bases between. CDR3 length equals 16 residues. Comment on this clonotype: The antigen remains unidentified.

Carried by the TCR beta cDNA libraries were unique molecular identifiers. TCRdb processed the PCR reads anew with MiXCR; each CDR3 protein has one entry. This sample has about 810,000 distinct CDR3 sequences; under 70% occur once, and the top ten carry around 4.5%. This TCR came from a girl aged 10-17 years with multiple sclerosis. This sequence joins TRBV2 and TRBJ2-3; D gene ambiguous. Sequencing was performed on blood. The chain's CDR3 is CASSEGVTAGADTQYF. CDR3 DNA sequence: TGTGCCAGCAGTGAAGGGGTCACCGCTGGCGCAGATACGCAGTATTTT.